This record covers a single T cell receptor beta chain. A junction end diverges from the germline sequence, so it may reflect a read error. TCRdb keeps only in-frame clones here, not all; method: immunoSEQ multiplex PCR. The data show tens of thousands of clones, about nine tenths seen once. The data are from a study of T cell changes during pregnancy in multiple sclerosis. Germline V gene sequence: CDR1 DFQATT, CDR2 SNEGSKA (reference sequence). The CDR3 length is 9 residues. The sample in question was peripheral blood, obtained in the second trimester of pregnancy. The rearrangement joins TRBV20-1 to TRBJ2-7; D perhaps matches TRBD1 (5 bases). The receptor comes from a female donor with multiple sclerosis, enrolled in a pregnancy study. The CDR3 bases are TGCAGTGCTGGACACCCGTTGATCTTC. Encoded protein: CSAGHPLIF.